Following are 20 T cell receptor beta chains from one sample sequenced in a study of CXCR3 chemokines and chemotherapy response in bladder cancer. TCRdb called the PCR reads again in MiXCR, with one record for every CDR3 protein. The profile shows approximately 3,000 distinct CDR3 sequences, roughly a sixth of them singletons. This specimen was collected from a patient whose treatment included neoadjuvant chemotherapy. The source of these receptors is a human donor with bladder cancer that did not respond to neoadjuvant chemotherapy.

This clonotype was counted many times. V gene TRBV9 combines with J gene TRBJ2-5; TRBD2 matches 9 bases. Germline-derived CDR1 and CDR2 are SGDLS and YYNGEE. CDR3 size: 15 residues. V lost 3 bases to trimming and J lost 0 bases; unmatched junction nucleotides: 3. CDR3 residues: CASSATSGNQETQYF. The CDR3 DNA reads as TGTGCCAGCAGCGCGACTAGCGGCAACCAAGAGACCCAGTACTTC.

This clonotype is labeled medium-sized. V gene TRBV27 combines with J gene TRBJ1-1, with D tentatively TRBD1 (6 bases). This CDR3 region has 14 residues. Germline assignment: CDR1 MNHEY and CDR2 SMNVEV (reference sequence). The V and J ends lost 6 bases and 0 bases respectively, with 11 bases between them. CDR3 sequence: CASSLRGMNTEAFF. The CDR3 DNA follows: TGTGCCAGCAGCCTCAGGGGAATGAACACTGAAGCTTTCTTT.

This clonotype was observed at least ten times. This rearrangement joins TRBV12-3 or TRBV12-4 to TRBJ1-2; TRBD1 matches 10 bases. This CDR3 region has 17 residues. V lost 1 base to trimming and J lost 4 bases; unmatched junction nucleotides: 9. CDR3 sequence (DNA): TGTGCCAGCAGTTTAGGCGACCGGGACAGGGGACTCTATGGCTACACCTTC. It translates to CASSLGDRDRGLYGYTF.

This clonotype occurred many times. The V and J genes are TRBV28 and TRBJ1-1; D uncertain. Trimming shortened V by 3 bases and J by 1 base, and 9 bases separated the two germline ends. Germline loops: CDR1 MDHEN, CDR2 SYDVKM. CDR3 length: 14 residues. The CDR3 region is CASSFSAGNTEAFF. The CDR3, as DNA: TGTGCCAGCAGTTTCTCGGCAGGGAACACTGAAGCTTTCTTT. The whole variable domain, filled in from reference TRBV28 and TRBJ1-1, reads DVKVTQSSRYLVKRTGEKVFLECVQDMDHENMFWYRQDPGLGLRLIYFSYDVKMKEKGDIPEGYSVSREKKERFSLILESASTNQTSMYLCASSFSAGNTEAFFGQGTRLTVV.

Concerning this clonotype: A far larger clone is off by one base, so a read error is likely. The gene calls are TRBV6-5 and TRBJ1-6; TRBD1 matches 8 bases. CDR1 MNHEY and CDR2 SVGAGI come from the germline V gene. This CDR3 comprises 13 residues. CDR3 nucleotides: TGTGCCAGCAGCCGGACAGGGAATTCACCCCCCCACTTT. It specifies CASSRTGNSPPHF.

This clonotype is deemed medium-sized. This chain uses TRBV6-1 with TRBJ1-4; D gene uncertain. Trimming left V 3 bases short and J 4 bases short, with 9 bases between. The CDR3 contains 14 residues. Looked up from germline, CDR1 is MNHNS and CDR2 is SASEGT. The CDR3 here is CASSELQLNEKLFF. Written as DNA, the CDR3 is TGTGCCAGCAGTGAGCTCCAGCTTAATGAAAAACTGTTTTTT.

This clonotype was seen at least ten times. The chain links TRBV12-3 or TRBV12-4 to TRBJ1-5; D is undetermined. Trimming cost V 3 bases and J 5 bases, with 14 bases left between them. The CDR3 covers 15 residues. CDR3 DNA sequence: TGTGCCAGCAGTTTCGATATCGGTAGAGATCAGCCCCAGCATTTT. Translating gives CASSFDIGRDQPQHF.

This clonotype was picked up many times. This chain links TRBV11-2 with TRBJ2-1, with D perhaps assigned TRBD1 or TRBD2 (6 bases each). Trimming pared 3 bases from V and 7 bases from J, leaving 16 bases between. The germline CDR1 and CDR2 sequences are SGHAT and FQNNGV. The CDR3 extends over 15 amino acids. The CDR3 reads CASSFIQGAGNEQFF. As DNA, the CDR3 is TGTGCCAGCAGCTTTATACAGGGCGCGGGGAATGAGCAGTTCTTC.

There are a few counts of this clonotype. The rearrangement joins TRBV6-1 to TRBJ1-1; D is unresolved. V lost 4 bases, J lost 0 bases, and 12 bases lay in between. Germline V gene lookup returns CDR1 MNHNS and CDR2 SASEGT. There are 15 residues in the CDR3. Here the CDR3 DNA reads TGTGCCAGCAGTGCCAAACCAAACCTGAACACTGAAGCTTTCTTT. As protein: CASSAKPNLNTEAFF.

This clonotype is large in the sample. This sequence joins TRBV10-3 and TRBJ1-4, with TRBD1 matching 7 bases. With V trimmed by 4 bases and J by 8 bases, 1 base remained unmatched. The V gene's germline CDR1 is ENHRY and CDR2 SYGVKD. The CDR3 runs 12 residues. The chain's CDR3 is CAISAGGEKLFF. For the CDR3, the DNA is TGTGCCATCAGTGCAGGGGGAGAAAAACTGTTTTTT.

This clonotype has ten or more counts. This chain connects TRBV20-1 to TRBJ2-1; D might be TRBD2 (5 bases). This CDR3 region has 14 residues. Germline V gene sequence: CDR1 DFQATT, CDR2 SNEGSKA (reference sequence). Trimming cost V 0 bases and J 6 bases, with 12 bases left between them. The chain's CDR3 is CSARDRPRGNEQFF. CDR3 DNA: TGCAGTGCTAGAGACCGTCCCCGGGGCAATGAGCAGTTCTTC.

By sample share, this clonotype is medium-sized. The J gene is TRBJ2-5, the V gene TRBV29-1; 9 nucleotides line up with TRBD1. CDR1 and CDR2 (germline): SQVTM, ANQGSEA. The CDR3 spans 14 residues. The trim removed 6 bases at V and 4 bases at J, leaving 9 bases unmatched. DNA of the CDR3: TGCAGCGTCCTACCGGGACAGGGAGCAGAGACCCAGTACTTC. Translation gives CSVLPGQGAETQYF.

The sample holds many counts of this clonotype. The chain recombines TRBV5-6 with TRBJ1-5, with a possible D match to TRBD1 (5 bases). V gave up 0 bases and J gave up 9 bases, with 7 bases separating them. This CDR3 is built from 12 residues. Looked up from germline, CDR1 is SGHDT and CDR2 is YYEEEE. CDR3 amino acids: CASSLAGGPQHF. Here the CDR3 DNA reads TGTGCCAGCAGCTTGGCCGGGGGGCCCCAGCATTTT.

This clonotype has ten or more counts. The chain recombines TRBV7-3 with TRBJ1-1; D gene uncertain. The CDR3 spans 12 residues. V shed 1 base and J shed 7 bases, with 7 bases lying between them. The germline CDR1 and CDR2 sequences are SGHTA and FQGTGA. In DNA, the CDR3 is TGTGCCAGCAGCTTAAGGGGAGGTGAAGCTTTCTTT. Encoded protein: CASSLRGGEAFF.

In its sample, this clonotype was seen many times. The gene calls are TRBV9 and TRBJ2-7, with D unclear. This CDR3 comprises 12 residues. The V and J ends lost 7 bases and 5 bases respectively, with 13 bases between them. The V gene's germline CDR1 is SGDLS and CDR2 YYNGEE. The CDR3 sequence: CASGDTQDEQYF. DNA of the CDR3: TGTGCCAGCGGCGACACCCAGGACGAGCAGTACTTC. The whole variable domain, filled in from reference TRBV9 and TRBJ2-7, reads DSGVTQTPKHLITATGQRVTLRCSPRSGDLSVYWYQQSLDQGLQFLIQYYNGEERAKGNILERFSAQQFPDLHSELNLSSLELGDSALYFCASGDTQDEQYFGPGTRLTVT.

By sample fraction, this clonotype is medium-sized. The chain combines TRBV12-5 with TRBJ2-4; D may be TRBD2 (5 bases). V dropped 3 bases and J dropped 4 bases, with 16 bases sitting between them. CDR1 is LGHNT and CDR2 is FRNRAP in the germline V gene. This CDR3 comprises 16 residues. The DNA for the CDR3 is TGTGCTAGTGGTTTTGCTCTGGGAGCTCAAAAAAACATTCAGTACTTC. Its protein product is CASGFALGAQKNIQYF.

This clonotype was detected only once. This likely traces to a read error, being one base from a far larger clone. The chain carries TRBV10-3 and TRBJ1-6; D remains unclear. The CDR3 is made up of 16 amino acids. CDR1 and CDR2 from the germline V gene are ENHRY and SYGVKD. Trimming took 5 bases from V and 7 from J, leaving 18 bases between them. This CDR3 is CAISYSIMAGNSPLHF. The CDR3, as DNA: TGTGCCATCAGTTACTCTATAATGGCGGGAAATTCACCCCTCCACTTT.

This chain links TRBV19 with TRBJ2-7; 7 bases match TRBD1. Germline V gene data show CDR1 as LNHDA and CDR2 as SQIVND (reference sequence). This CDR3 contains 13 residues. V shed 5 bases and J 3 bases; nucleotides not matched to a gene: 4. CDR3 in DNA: TGTGCCAGTAGTCCTCGGGACAGCTACGAGCAGTACTTC. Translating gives CASSPRDSYEQYF.

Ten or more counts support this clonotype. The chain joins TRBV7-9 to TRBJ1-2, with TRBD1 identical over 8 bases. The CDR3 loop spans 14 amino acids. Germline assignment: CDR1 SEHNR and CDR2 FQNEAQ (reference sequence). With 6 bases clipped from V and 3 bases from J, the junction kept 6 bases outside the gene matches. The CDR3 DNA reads TGTGCCAGCAGTCTGGAGACAGGGGACTATGGCTACACCTTC. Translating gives CASSLETGDYGYTF.

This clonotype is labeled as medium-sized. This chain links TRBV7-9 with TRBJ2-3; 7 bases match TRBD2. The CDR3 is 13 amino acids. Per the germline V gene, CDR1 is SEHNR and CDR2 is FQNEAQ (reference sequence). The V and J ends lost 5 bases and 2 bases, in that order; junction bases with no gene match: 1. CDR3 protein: CASSAGVTDTQYF. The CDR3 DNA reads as TGTGCCAGCAGCGCGGGGGTCACAGATACGCAGTATTTT. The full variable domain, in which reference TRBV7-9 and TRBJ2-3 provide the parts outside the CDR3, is DTGVSQNPRHKITKRGQNVTFRCDPISEHNRLYWYRQTLGQGPEFLTYFQNEAQLEKSRLLSDRFSAERPKGSFSTLEIQRTEQGDSAMYLCASSAGVTDTQYFGPGTRLTVL.